What follows describes a single TCR beta chain. This record belongs to a study of blood T cell repertoires in COVID-19. Across the whole study: Both acute and convalescent COVID-19 samples were obtained from the United States, Italy and Spain. Nucleic acid was either cDNA or gDNA, and it came from T cells, B-cell-depleted T cells, or PBMCs.

Original methodology: Amplifying reference gene primers gave estimates of nucleated cell counts. The data were produced by immunoSEQ multiplex PCR, yet TCRdb's version contains in-frame clones alone and is incomplete. The V and J calls and clone size are taken from that table; D and trimming were inferred from the DNA. The sample includes about 62,000 clones, 75% to 90% seen only once; the top ten take about 1.5%. The sample was peripheral blood. The sequence was obtained from a woman older than 75 with acute or convalescent COVID-19.

The chain's CDR3 is CASRLGQTYEQYF. DNA of the CDR3: TGTGCCAGCAGACTGGGACAGACCTACGAGCAGTACTTC. The gene calls are TRBV6-6 and TRBJ2-7; 7 nucleotides line up with TRBD1. This CDR3 is 13 amino acids long. Looked up from germline, CDR1 is MNHNY and CDR2 is SVGAGI (reference sequence). Trimming cost V 6 bases and J 2 bases; bases outside gene matches: 4.